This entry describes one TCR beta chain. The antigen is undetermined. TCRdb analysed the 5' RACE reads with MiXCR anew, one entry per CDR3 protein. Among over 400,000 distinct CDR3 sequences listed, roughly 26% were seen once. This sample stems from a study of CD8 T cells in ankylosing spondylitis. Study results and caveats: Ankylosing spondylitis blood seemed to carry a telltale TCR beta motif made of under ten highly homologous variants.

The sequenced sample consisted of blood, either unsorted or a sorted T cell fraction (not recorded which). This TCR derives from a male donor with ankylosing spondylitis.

The CDR3 protein is CASSGIGPSTDTQYF. In nucleotides, the CDR3 is TGTGCCAGCAGTGGTATAGGGCCAAGCACAGATACGCAGTATTTT. The rearrangement uses TRBV2 and TRBJ2-3, with D unresolved. This CDR3 contains 15 residues. Between the trimmed V and J ends, which lost 4 bases and 0 bases, there was a span of 11 bases. Germline V lookup: CDR1 SNHLY, CDR2 FYNNEI.